One sample yielded the 21 T cell receptor beta chains listed below, sequenced in a study of T cell repertoires in cytomegalovirus infection. Their target antigens are unknown. TCRdb ran MiXCR on the reads and lists one entry per CDR3 protein. The sample lists fewer than 1,000,000 distinct CDR3 sequences; 31% were seen once. This specimen was cultured CD8+ T cells from PBMCs, taken from culture after CMV antigen stimulation. These receptors all come from a human donor in good health (CMV status not recorded). Some clones in this sample may be carry-over from other donors' samples.

This clonotype was recorded many times. V gene TRBV19 combines with J gene TRBJ2-1; D is unclear. The CDR3 sequence is 16 residues long. CDR1 LNHDA and CDR2 SQIVND come from the germline V gene (reference sequence). Trimming cost V 4 bases and J 0 bases, with 13 bases left between them. CDR3 DNA sequence: TGTGCCAGTAGTAGTGTAGGCGGAAGCTCCTACAATGAGCAGTTCTTC. This encodes CASSSVGGSSYNEQFF.

V gene TRBV27 combines with J gene TRBJ2-3; 7 bases line up with TRBD1. This CDR3 is built from 16 residues. The ends lost 5 bases at V and 2 bases at J; junction bases unmatched: 10. CDR1 MNHEY and CDR2 SMNVEV come from the germline V gene (reference sequence). In nucleotides, the CDR3 is TGTGCCAGCAGTCCTTGGGACAGAACCCTCACAGATACGCAGTATTTT. Its translation: CASSPWDRTLTDTQYF.

The rearrangement uses TRBV5-1 and TRBJ2-7; TRBD1 matches at 8 bases. Germline values: CDR1 SGHRS, CDR2 YFSETQ. With 2 bases clipped from V and 5 bases from J, the junction kept 21 bases outside the gene matches. CDR3 length: 19 amino acids. CDR3 amino acids: CASSFFPGDRPQRGDEQYF. The CDR3 DNA reads TGCGCCAGCAGCTTCTTTCCCGGGGACAGGCCTCAAAGAGGGGACGAGCAGTACTTC.

The chain combines TRBV6-6 with TRBJ2-7; weak D call: TRBD2 (5 bases). Trimming took 2 bases from V and 1 from J, leaving 12 bases between them. The CDR3 consists of 15 residues. The germline V gene encodes CDR1 MNHNY and CDR2 SVGAGI (reference sequence). The CDR3 sequence is CASSYVEGPSYEQYV. The CDR3 region has the DNA TGTGCCAGCAGTTACGTCGAGGGCCCGTCCTACGAGCAGTACGTC.

This clonotype was found many times. The chain recombines TRBV7-9 with TRBJ1-1, with no clear D. Trimming removed 5 bases from V and 0 bases from J, with 7 bases in between. The CDR3 sequence is 13 residues long. The germline CDR1 and CDR2 sequences are SEHNR and FQNEAQ (reference sequence). For the CDR3, the DNA is TGTGCCAGCAGCCGGGCGATGAACACTGAAGCTTTCTTT. Residues: CASSRAMNTEAFF.

V usage is TRBV7-3 and J usage is TRBJ2-3; perhaps TRBD2 as D (5 bases). Looked up from germline, CDR1 is SGHTA and CDR2 is FQGTGA. This CDR3 has 17 residues. The V end was cut by 4 bases, the J end by 6 bases, with 23 bases between. CDR3 region: CASSSPSSGPTSDTQYF. The CDR3 DNA is TGTGCCAGCAGCTCACCCTCGAGCGGCCCCACGTCGGATACGCAGTATTTT.

In DNA, the CDR3 is TGTGCCAGCAGACCTAGCGGGGGGGCCGCGAATGAGCAGTTCTTC. The encoded protein is CASRPSGGAANEQFF. The chain is built from TRBV6-2 or TRBV6-3 and TRBJ2-1, with 12 positions matching TRBD2. Germline loops: CDR1 MNHEY, CDR2 SVGEGT. The CDR3 totals 15 residues. J was trimmed by 7 bases and V by 6 bases; bases with no gene match: 7.

The chain links TRBV6-5 to TRBJ1-1, with D maybe TRBD1 (5 bases). This CDR3 is built from 15 residues. The V end was cut by 5 bases, the J end by 1 base, with 14 bases between. Per germline, CDR1 MNHEY and CDR2 SVGAGI. The CDR3 DNA reads TGTGCCAGCAGTACGCGGGACTCTAAGAACACTGAAGCTTTCTTT. Protein product: CASSTRDSKNTEAFF.

The chain carries TRBV19 and TRBJ2-4; D uncertain. The CDR3 runs to 14 residues. V lost 7 bases and J lost 0, with 10 bases in between. Germline V gives CDR1 LNHDA, CDR2 SQIVND (reference sequence). CDR3 sequence: CASIARLAKNIQYF. The CDR3 coding sequence is TGTGCCAGTATCGCGCGGCTAGCCAAAAACATTCAGTACTTC.

The V call is TRBV6-6, the J call TRBJ1-1; 8 bases map to TRBD1. V shed 5 bases and J 1 base; nucleotides not matched to a gene: 9. Germline V gives CDR1 MNHNY, CDR2 SVGAGI (reference sequence). The length of the CDR3 is 16 residues. The CDR3 sequence: CASSPPDRGPNTEAFF. CDR3 in DNA: TGTGCCAGCAGTCCACCTGACAGGGGCCCGAACACTGAAGCTTTCTTT.

The chain couples TRBV7-9 to TRBJ2-1; 8 positions agree with TRBD2. The junction had 13 bases not matched to a gene; V was cut back by 5 bases and J by 4 bases. Per the germline V gene, CDR1 is SEHNR and CDR2 is FQNEAQ (reference sequence). There are 17 residues in the CDR3. CDR3 bases: TGTGCCAGCAGCCATCCGTCGGCGGGGGGAGGGTACAATGAGCAGTTCTTC. Translation: CASSHPSAGGGYNEQFF.

In its sample, this clonotype was seen a few times. The chain employs TRBV7-9 and TRBJ1-3; no clear D. The CDR3 extends over 15 amino acids. Trimming left V 1 base short and J 8 bases short, with 15 bases between. Germline V gives CDR1 SEHNR, CDR2 FQNEAQ (reference sequence). The CDR3 nucleotides read TGTGCCAGCAGCTTAGGGCCACAGCACGGGGACACCATATATTTT. It translates to CASSLGPQHGDTIYF.

In this sample, this clonotype turned up a few times. This sequence joins TRBV12-3 or TRBV12-4 and TRBJ1-2; 9 bases align to TRBD1. The length of the CDR3 is 15 residues. The V segment lost 5 bases and the J segment 3 bases; nucleotides outside the gene matches: 7. CDR3 protein: CASSPTGGNYYGYTF. The CDR3 coding sequence is TGTGCCAGCAGTCCTACAGGGGGCAATTACTATGGCTACACCTTC.

This rearrangement joins TRBV6-5 to TRBJ1-2; D remains ambiguous. V dropped 8 bases and J dropped 0 bases, with 13 bases sitting between them. The germline V gene has CDR1 MNHEY and CDR2 SVGAGI. The CDR3 spans 14 residues. The DNA for the CDR3 is TGTGCCAGCTGTCCGGGAAGACCTAACTATGGCTACACCTTC. Translating gives CASCPGRPNYGYTF.

The V and J genes are TRBV20-1 and TRBJ2-1; TRBD1 might be the D (6 bases). Trimming shortened V by 3 bases and J by 1 base, and 16 bases separated the two germline ends. Germline CDR1 and CDR2: DFQATT and SNEGSKA (reference sequence). The CDR3 extends over 16 amino acids. The CDR3 DNA sequence: TGCAGTGCTAGTGTCACAGGGCGCGGATCCTACAATGAGCAGTTCTTC. The encoded protein is CSASVTGRGSYNEQFF.

This clonotype appeared many times. V usage is TRBV7-8 and J usage is TRBJ2-1; D could derive from TRBD1 or TRBD2 (5 bases each). Per the germline V gene, CDR1 is SGHVS and CDR2 is FQNEAQ. This CDR3 region has 16 residues. Trimming shortened V by 3 bases and J by 3 bases, and 15 bases separated the two germline ends. The CDR3, as DNA: TGTGCCAGCAGCTTGGTCCCCGGGACCGACTACAATGAGCAGTTCTTC. As protein: CASSLVPGTDYNEQFF.

CDR3 DNA sequence: TGTGCCAGTAGTATAGCCGGTTCTGAAGCTTTCTTT. Protein sequence: CASSIAGSEAFF. This rearrangement joins TRBV19 to TRBJ1-1; no clear D gene. This CDR3 is 12 amino acids long. V was shortened by 1 base and J by 6 bases, with 6 bases between the two germline ends. The V gene's germline CDR1 is LNHDA and CDR2 SQIVND (reference sequence).

The sample holds a few counts of this clonotype. The chain has TRBV6-6 and TRBJ2-7, with 11 bases fitting TRBD1. Germline CDR1 and CDR2: MNHNY and SVGAGI (reference sequence). This CDR3 contains 17 residues. Unmatched junction bases numbered 8, after V lost 0 bases and J lost 4 bases. CDR3 in amino acids: CASSYSADRGLVYEQYV. CDR3 coding DNA: TGTGCCAGCAGTTACTCCGCGGACAGGGGGCTAGTGTACGAGCAGTACGTC.

This clonotype came up a few times. The genes are TRBV12-3 or TRBV12-4 and TRBJ2-1; D not certain. The germline V and J ends were trimmed by 5 bases and 2 bases, with 22 bases remaining between them. The CDR3 covers 18 residues. In DNA form, the CDR3 reads TGTGCCAGCAGTCCCGCACCAACTCATGGTTCGACCTACAATGAGCAGTTCTTC. Protein sequence: CASSPAPTHGSTYNEQFF.

The rearrangement uses TRBV27 and TRBJ1-1; D perhaps matches TRBD1 (5 bases). Trimming left V 10 bases short and J 8 bases short, with 14 bases between. Germline V gene lookup returns CDR1 MNHEY and CDR2 SMNVEV (reference sequence). The CDR3 length is 11 residues. The CDR3 reads CATDSGAEAFF. Written as DNA, the CDR3 is TGTGCCACCGACAGCGGGGCCGAAGCTTTCTTT.

Ten or more counts support this clonotype. The chain links TRBV7-6 to TRBJ2-6; a possible D gene is TRBD2 (7 bases). In germline, CDR1 is SGHVS, CDR2 FNYEAQ. This CDR3 has 16 residues. V shed 6 bases and J shed 2 bases, with 14 bases lying between them. The CDR3 region is CASSLKGGTGANVLTF. CDR3 in DNA: TGTGCCAGCAGTTTAAAGGGGGGGACTGGGGCCAACGTCCTGACTTTC.